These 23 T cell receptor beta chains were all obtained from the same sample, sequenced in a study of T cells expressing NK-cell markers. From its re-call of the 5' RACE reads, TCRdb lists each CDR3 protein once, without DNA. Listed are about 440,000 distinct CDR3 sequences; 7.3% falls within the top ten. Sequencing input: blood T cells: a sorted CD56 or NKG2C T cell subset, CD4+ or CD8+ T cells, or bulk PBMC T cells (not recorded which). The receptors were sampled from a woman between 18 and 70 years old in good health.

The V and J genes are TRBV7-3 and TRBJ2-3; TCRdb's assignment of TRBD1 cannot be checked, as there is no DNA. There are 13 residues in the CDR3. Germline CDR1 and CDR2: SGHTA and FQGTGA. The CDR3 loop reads CASSFSGGGTQYF. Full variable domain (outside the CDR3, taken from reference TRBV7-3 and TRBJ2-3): GAGVSQTPSNKVTEKGKYVELRCDPISGHTALYWYRQSLGQGPEFLIYFQGTGAADDSGLPNDRFFAVRPEGSVSTLKIQRTERGDSAVYLCASSFSGGGTQYFGPGTRLTVL.

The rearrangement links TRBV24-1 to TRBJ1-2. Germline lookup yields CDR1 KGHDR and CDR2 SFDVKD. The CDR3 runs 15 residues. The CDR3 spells CATSDLYPSRSGYTF.

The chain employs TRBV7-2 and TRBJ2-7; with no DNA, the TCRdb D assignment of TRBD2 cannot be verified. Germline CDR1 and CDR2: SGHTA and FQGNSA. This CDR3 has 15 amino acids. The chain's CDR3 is CASSSSGSISYEQYF.

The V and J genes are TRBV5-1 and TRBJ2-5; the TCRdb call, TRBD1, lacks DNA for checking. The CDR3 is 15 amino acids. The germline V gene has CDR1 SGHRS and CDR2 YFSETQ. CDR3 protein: CASSGGTGGEETQYF.

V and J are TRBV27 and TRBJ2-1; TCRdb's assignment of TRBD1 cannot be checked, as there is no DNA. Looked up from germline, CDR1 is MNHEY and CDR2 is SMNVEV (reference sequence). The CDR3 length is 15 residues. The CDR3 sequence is CASSFSGGQYNEQFF.

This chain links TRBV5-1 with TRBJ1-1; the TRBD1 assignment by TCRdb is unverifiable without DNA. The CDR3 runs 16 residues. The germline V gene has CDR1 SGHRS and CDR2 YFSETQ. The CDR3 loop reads CASSSGDPLWNTEAFF. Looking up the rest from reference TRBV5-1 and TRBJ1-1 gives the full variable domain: KAGVTQTPRYLIKTRGQQVTLSCSPISGHRSVSWYQQTPGQGLQFLFEYFSETQRNKGNFPGRFSGRQFSNSRSEMNVSTLELGDSALYLCASSSGDPLWNTEAFFGQGTRLTVV.

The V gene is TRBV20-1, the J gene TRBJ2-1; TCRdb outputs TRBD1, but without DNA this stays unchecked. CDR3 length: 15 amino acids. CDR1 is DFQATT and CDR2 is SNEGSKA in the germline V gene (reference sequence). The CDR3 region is CSARGRDGIPHEQFF.

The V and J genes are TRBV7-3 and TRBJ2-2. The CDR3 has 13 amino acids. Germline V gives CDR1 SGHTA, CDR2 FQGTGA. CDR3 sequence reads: CASSSGRPGELFF.

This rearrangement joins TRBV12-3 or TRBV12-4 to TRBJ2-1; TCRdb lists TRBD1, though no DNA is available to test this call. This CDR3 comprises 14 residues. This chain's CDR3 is CASESGGAPREQFF.

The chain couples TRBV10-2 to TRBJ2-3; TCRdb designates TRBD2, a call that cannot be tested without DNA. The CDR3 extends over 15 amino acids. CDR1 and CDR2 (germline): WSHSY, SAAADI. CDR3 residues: CASLTLSYLTDTQYF.

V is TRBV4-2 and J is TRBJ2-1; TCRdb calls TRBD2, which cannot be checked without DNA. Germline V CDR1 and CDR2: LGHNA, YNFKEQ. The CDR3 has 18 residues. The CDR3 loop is CASSQDPGLAGGYNEQFF.

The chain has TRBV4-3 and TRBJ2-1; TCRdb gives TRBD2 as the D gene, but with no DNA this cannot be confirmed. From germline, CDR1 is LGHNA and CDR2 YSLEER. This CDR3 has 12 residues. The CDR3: CASSLQRGEQFF.

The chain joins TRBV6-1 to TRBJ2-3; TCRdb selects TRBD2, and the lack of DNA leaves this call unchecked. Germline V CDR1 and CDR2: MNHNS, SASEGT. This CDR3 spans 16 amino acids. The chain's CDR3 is CASSLTSGRPGDTQYF.

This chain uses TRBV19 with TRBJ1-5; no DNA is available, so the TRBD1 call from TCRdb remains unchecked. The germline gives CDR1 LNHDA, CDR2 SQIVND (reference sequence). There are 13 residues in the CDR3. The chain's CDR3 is CASESGVPEAQHF.

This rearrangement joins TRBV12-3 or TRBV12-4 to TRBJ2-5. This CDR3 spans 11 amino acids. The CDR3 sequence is CASRFGETQYF.

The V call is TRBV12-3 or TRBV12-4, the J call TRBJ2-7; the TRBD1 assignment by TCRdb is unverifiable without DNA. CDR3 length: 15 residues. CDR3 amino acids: CASSLRLTGTYEQYF.

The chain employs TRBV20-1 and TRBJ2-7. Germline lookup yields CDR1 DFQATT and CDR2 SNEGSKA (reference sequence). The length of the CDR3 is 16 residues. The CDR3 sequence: CSARDLSSGHPYEQYF.

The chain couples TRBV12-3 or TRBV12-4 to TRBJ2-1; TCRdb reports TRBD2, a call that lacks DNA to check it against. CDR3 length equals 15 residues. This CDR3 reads CASRPASASYNEQFF.

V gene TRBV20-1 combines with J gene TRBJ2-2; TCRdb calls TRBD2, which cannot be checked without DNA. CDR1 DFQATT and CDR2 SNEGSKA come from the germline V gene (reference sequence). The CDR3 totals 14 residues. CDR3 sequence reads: CSARGRQGTGELFF.

The chain's CDR3 is CASSRNDRGAGNTIYF. V usage is TRBV25-1 and J usage is TRBJ1-3; the D call of TRBD1 rests on TCRdb alone, since no DNA is present to check it. CDR3 length: 16 residues. Germline V gene data show CDR1 as MGHDK and CDR2 as SYGVNS.

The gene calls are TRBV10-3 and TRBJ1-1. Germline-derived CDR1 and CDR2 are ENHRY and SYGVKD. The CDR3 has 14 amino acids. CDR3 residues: CAISIKHKNTEAFF.

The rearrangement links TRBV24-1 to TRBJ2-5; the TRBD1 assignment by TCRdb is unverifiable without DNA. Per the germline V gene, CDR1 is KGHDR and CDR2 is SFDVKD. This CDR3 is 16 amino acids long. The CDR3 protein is CATSEGTGGRWGTQYF.

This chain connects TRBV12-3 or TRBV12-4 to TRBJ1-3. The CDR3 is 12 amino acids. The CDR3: CASSLETGTIYF.